One sample yielded the 14 T cell receptor beta chains listed below, sequenced in a study of T cell repertoires in cytomegalovirus infection. TCRdb independently ran MiXCR on the reads; one entry per CDR3 protein. This sample has hundreds of thousands of distinct CDR3 sequences, with approximately 25% found just once. The sample consisted of CD8+ T cells from PBMCs. These receptors came from a human donor in good health (CMV status not recorded). Some clones in this sample may be carry-over from other donors' samples.

The sample holds a few counts of this clonotype. This rearrangement joins TRBV15 to TRBJ1-1; no clear D. The CDR3 is 16 residues long. V lost 5 bases, J lost 2 bases, and 18 bases lay in between. Germline CDR1 LNHNV, CDR2 YYDKDF (reference sequence). The CDR3 protein is CATSETWTISNTEAFF. CDR3 sequence (DNA): TGTGCCACCAGCGAAACATGGACGATAAGTAACACTGAAGCTTTCTTT.

The rearrangement links TRBV5-1 to TRBJ2-7; 8 nucleotides line up with TRBD1. The germline V gene has CDR1 SGHRS and CDR2 YFSETQ. The CDR3 is made up of 15 amino acids. With V trimmed by 4 bases and J by 2 bases, 8 bases remained unmatched. The CDR3 region has the DNA TGCGCCAGCAGCGATGGGACAGGATTGACCTACGAGCAGTACTTC. It is translated as CASSDGTGLTYEQYF.

This chain uses TRBV6-2 or TRBV6-3 with TRBJ2-2; D unresolved. The germline V and J ends were trimmed by 6 bases and 1 base, with 15 bases remaining between them. From germline, CDR1 is MNHEY and CDR2 SVGEGT. The CDR3 has 16 amino acids. CDR3 in DNA: TGTGCCAGCAGCCATTACGTACAGAGGAACACCGGGGAGCTGTTTTTT. Translation: CASSHYVQRNTGELFF.

This chain uses TRBV14 with TRBJ1-2, with 8 bases aligning to TRBD1. Trimming cost V 6 bases and J 3 bases; bases outside gene matches: 9. Germline CDR1 and CDR2: SGHDN and FVKESK. The CDR3 extends over 15 amino acids. The DNA for the CDR3 is TGTGCCAGCAGAAGGACAGGGACCACCGACTATGGCTACACCTTC. Protein: CASRRTGTTDYGYTF.

This clonotype was detected many times. The V gene is TRBV7-9, the J gene TRBJ2-3; 10 bases fit TRBD1. Germline V lookup: CDR1 SEHNR, CDR2 FQNEAQ (reference sequence). This CDR3 is 17 amino acids long. Trimming took 1 base from V and 3 from J; bases not matched to a gene: 7. CDR3 bases: TGTGCCAGCAGCTTAGGTGTGTGGGACAGGGGAACAGATACGCAGTATTTT. This codes for CASSLGVWDRGTDTQYF.

This chain connects TRBV28 to TRBJ1-1; TRBD1 might be the D (6 bases). Trimming removed 2 bases from V and 6 bases from J, with 10 bases in between. This CDR3 is built from 13 residues. The V gene's germline CDR1 is MDHEN and CDR2 SYDVKM. CDR3 bases: TGTGCCAGCAGTTTACCAGGGGCCCCTGAAGCTTTCTTT. Amino acids: CASSLPGAPEAFF.

This clonotype was seen only a few times. The CDR3 region is CATSDLRLGPSGETQYF. The CDR3 bases are TGTGCCACCAGTGATTTGCGACTTGGACCGTCAGGGGAGACCCAGTACTTC. The chain couples TRBV24-1 to TRBJ2-5, with D possibly TRBD1 on 5 matching bases. V dropped 0 bases and J dropped 5 bases, with 18 bases sitting between them. CDR1 and CDR2 from the germline V gene are KGHDR and SFDVKD. The CDR3 is 17 amino acids.

There are many counts of this clonotype. The chain combines TRBV7-2 with TRBJ1-5; D is perhaps TRBD1 (5 bases). Per the germline V gene, CDR1 is SGHTA and CDR2 is FQGNSA. The CDR3 is 15 amino acids. The V end was cut by 1 base, the J end by 2 bases, with 9 bases between. The CDR3 loop reads CASSLEGLGNQPQHF. In DNA, the CDR3 is TGTGCCAGCAGCTTAGAGGGGCTGGGCAATCAGCCCCAGCATTTT.

The V call is TRBV27, the J call TRBJ2-1; D unclear. Between the trimmed V and J ends, which lost 0 bases and 7 bases, there was a span of 13 bases. Germline CDR1 is MNHEY and CDR2 is SMNVEV (reference sequence). The CDR3 is 15 residues long. In DNA form, the CDR3 reads TGTGCCAGCAGTTTATCTCACGGCCCGTTAAATGAGCAGTTCTTC. Translating it yields CASSLSHGPLNEQFF.

This clonotype was seen more than once but under ten times. The gene calls are TRBV29-1 and TRBJ2-2; D is ambiguous. This CDR3 comprises 12 residues. Trimming removed 6 bases at V and 5 bases at J, with 10 bases between. The germline gives CDR1 SQVTM, CDR2 ANQGSEA. The CDR3 loop is CSVRAETGELFF. In DNA form, the CDR3 reads TGCAGCGTCCGCGCGGAAACCGGGGAGCTGTTTTTT.

This clonotype occurred a few times. The chain employs TRBV4-1 and TRBJ2-1; D is uncertain. V gave up 5 bases and J gave up 7 bases, with 9 bases separating them. Germline loops: CDR1 MGHRA, CDR2 YSYEKL. The CDR3 spans 12 residues. The CDR3 is CASSSLRNEQFF. The CDR3 nucleotides are TGCGCCAGCAGCAGCCTACGGAATGAGCAGTTCTTC.

The chain has TRBV19 and TRBJ2-2, with D hard to call. Germline V gene sequence: CDR1 LNHDA, CDR2 SQIVND (reference sequence). The CDR3 has 14 residues. Trimming shortened V by 5 bases and J by 1 base, and 8 bases separated the two germline ends. Here the CDR3 reads CASSQERNTGELFF. CDR3 in DNA: TGTGCCAGTAGTCAGGAGAGGAACACCGGGGAGCTGTTTTTT.

CDR3 DNA: TGTGCCACCAGCATGGGGCAAGTAGATACGCAGTATTTT. Amino acids: CATSMGQVDTQYF. The chain is built from TRBV15 and TRBJ2-3; a possible D gene is TRBD1 (5 bases). Trimming removed 4 bases at V and 5 bases at J, with 10 bases between. Germline V gene data show CDR1 as LNHNV and CDR2 as YYDKDF (reference sequence). The CDR3 has 13 residues.

This clonotype was counted ten times or more. The chain links TRBV7-6 to TRBJ2-1; 10 bases are shared with TRBD2. This CDR3 has 18 residues. Losses at the gene ends were 3 bases for V and 6 bases for J; bases not matched to a gene: 14. Germline V gene lookup returns CDR1 SGHVS and CDR2 FNYEAQ. This CDR3 reads CASSFYVTERGGLNEQFF. CDR3 bases: TGTGCCAGCAGCTTCTACGTTACTGAGCGGGGGGGCCTCAATGAGCAGTTCTTC.